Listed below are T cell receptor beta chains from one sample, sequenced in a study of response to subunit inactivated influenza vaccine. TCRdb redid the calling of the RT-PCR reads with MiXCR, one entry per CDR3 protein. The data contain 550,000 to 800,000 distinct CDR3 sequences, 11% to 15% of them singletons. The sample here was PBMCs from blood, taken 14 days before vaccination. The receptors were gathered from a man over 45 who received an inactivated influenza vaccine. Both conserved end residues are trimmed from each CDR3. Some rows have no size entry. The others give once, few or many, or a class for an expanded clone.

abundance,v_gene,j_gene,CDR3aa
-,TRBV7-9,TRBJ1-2,ASSSGPGHNYGYT
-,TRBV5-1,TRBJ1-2,ASSDRTGLNYGYT
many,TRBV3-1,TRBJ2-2,ASSQDLSVTGELF
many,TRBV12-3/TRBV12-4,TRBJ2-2,ANLMGQGNTGELF
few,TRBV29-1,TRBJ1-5,SPRGNQPQH
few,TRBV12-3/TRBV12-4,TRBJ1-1,ASTLQVNTEAF
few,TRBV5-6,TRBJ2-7,ASSLNRRGEFHEQY
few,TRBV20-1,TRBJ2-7,SARPLTGLGEQY
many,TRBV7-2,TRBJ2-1,ASSLDGAYNEQF
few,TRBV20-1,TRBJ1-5,SARGDRKKPQH
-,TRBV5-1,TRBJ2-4,ASSLGLAGAENIQY
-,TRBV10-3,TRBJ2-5,AISGTGTGVETQY
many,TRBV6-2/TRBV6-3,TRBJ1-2,ASSYSMEGIYGYT
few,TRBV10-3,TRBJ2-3,ASGEPDTQY
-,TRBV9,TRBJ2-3,ASSREGAQADTQY
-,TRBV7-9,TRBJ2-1,ASSLDAEYNEQF
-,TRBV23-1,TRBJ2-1,SGGEEYNEQF
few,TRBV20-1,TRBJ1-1,SARGLNTEAF
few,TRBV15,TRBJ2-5,ATSRDRGWEETQY
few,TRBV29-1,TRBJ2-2,SVVTDTNTGELF
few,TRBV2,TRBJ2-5,ASSWTLLGETQY
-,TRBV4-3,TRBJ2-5,ASSQDGTDRAETQY
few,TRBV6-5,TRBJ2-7,ASSYSYAYEQY
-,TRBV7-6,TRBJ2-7,ASSSLSSTGTTSNNYEQY
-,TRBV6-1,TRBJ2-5,ASRLGRETSRSGETQY
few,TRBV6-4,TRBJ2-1,ASSEGGEEYNEQF
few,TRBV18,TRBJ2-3,ASSAPGLGTDTQY
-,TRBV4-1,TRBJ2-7,ASSLSPGLSSYEQY
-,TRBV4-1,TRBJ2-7,ASSHNSASSYEQY
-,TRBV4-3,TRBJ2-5,ASSRDRVEQETQY
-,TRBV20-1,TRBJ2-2,SAPRGGDTGELF
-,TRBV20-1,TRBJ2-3,SACRDLRATDTQY
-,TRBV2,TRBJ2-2,ASSEILTGELF
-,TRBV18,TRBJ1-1,ASSSTGTGVEAF
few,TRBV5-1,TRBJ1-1,ASSLGQRAEAF
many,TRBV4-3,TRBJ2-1,ASSQSRLAGYNEQF
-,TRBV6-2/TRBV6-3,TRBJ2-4,ASSLLGGGLAKNIQY
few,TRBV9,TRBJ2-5,ASSVGSPLQETQY
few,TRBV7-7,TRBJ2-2,ASSLDVVGSGELF
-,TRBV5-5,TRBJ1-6,ASSYGTMNSPLH
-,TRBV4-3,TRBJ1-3,ASSKTTGTFAGNTIY
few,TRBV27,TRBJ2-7,ASSLLAGGPVEQY
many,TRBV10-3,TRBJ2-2,AISESTSGSRTGELF
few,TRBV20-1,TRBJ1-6,SARAGTANSPLH